The entry that follows covers one TCR beta chain sequence. The antigen remains unidentified. This entry belongs to a study of T cell responses to AZD1222 COVID-19 vaccine. Points from the study as a whole: Reports say nearly half of spike-specific TCRs go after unmutated variant regions. Without day 14 samples, only post-peak T cell repertoires were studied. Seropositive AZD1222 recipients at baseline numbered only five or six.

The germline V gene encodes CDR1 ENHRY and CDR2 SYGVKD. This CDR3 has 14 amino acids. V gave up 5 bases and J gave up 3 bases; unmatched junction bases: 6. Method: immunoSEQ multiplex PCR; TCRdb's copy keeps in-frame clones and lacks some. The sample lists 100,000 to 150,000 clones, approximately 90% occurring once. The rearrangement links TRBV10-3 to TRBJ2-7, with 8 bases matching TRBD2. The starting material was peripheral blood, obtained 28 days after the second AZD1222 dose. The TCR comes from an adult who received the AZD1222 COVID-19 vaccine. CDR3 DNA: TGTGCCATCAGTCAACAGGGACTAGTCTACGAGCAGTACTTC. Its protein product is CAISQQGLVYEQYF.